Listed below are T cell receptor beta chains from one sample, sequenced in a study of PD-L1 blockade in urothelial cancer. This table comes from immunoSEQ multiplex PCR, and its TCRdb copy is limited to in-frame clones, with some not included. The data contain 40,000 to 45,000 clones, roughly 91% of them singletons. Material: PBMCs, obtained around atezolizumab (anti-PD-L1) treatment. These receptors were taken from a woman aged 60-75 years with urothelial cancer. Each CDR3 is given with its conserved first and last residue. Each record gives: clone size, J gene, V gene, D gene, CDR3 protein, CDR3 DNA. D genes are given only for firm matches. Size is stated for part of the rows, as once, few or many counts, or as a class when the clone is expanded.

>NA|TRBJ1-4|TRBV2|TRBD1
CASSAQGGGTNEKLFF
TGTGCCAGCAGTGCTCAGGGGGGCGGGACTAATGAAAAACTGTTTTTT
>NA|TRBJ1-4|TRBV7-6|NA
CASSLRGGGEKLFF
TGTGCCAGCAGCTTACGGGGAGGGGGTGAAAAACTGTTTTTT
>NA|TRBJ1-1|TRBV6-5|TRBD1
CASSYGDRANTEAFF
TGTGCCAGCAGTTACGGGGACAGGGCAAACACTGAAGCTTTCTTT
>few|TRBJ2-7|TRBV7-9|TRBD1
CASSLGQGDEQYF
TGTGCCAGCAGCTTAGGACAGGGGGACGAGCAGTACTTC
>once|TRBJ1-2|TRBV5-1|NA
CASSLSPGVGGYTF
TGCGCCAGCAGCTTGAGCCCAGGGGTAGGTGGCTACACCTTC
>NA|TRBJ1-2|TRBV21-1|NA
CASSKGEEGAYGYTF
TGTGCCAGCAGCAAAGGGGAGGAGGGGGCCTATGGCTACACCTTC
>NA|TRBJ2-7|TRBV7-2|TRBD2
CASSKLAGLIVTYEQYF
TGTGCCAGCAGCAAACTAGCGGGACTCATTGTGACCTACGAGCAGTACTTC
>NA|TRBJ2-1|TRBV28|TRBD2
CASRYLAGQYNEQFF
TGTGCCAGCAGGTACCTAGCGGGTCAATACAATGAGCAGTTCTTC
>NA|TRBJ2-2|TRBV4-3|TRBD1
CASSQRTGGLTGELFF
TGCGCCAGCAGCCAAAGGACAGGGGGACTCACCGGGGAGCTGTTTTTT
>NA|TRBJ2-7|TRBV9|NA
CASSVTGNSYEQYF
TGTGCCAGCAGCGTGACCGGGAACTCCTACGAGCAGTACTTC
>NA|TRBJ1-1|TRBV10-2|TRBD1
CASGEQGWTEAFF
TGCGCCAGTGGAGAACAGGGGTGGACTGAAGCTTTCTTT
>once|TRBJ2-5|TRBV25-1|TRBD2
CASSEYVAGGASWETQYF
TGTGCCAGCAGTGAATATGTAGCGGGAGGAGCTTCTTGGGAGACCCAGTACTTC
>NA|TRBJ1-1|TRBV19|NA
CASSIGGGGGTEAFF
TGTGCCAGTAGTATAGGGGGCGGGGGAGGAACTGAAGCTTTCTTT
>NA|TRBJ2-1|TRBV27|TRBD2
CASSLVGTSGINEQFF
TGTGCCAGCAGTTTAGTGGGGACTAGCGGGATCAATGAGCAGTTCTTC
>NA|TRBJ2-3|TRBV5-1|TRBD2
CASSLGLAGDTDTQYF
TGCGCCAGCAGCTTGGGGTTAGCGGGCGATACAGATACGCAGTATTTT
>NA|TRBJ1-3|TRBV7-9|NA
CASSPGFSGNTIYF
TGTGCCAGCAGTCCAGGGTTTTCTGGAAACACCATATATTTT
>NA|TRBJ2-1|TRBV29-1|TRBD2
CSVEEVLAGENEQFF
TGCAGCGTTGAAGAGGTCCTAGCGGGAGAGAATGAGCAGTTCTTC
>few|TRBJ1-5|TRBV12-1|NA
CASSFEQVSSNQPQHF
TGTGCCAGCAGCTTTGAACAGGTGAGTAGCAATCAGCCCCAGCATTTT
>few|TRBJ2-7|TRBV4-3|NA
CASSQGVADFYEQYF
TGCGCCAGCAGCCAAGGGGTAGCCGACTTCTACGAGCAGTACTTC
>NA|TRBJ2-3|TRBV27|TRBD2
CASSPRGTDTQYF
TGTGCCAGCAGTCCGCGGGGGACAGATACGCAGTATTTT
>NA|TRBJ2-7|TRBV27|NA
CASSLSTGTYEQYF
TGTGCCAGCAGTTTATCGACAGGAACCTACGAGCAGTACTTC
>NA|TRBJ2-2|TRBV6-5|TRBD1
CASSYPTGEGTGELFF
TGTGCCAGCAGTTACCCCACAGGGGAAGGCACCGGGGAGCTGTTTTTT
>NA|TRBJ2-7|TRBV6-5|TRBD1
CASSYGQGAYEQYF
TGTGCCAGCAGTTATGGACAGGGAGCCTACGAGCAGTACTTC
>once|TRBJ2-5|TRBV5-6|TRBD1
CASSVRLTGIETQYF
TGTGCCAGCAGCGTCAGATTGACAGGGATAGAGACCCAGTACTTC
>few|TRBJ1-2|TRBV9|TRBD1
CASSPGQLRYGYTF
TGTGCCAGCAGTCCGGGACAGCTAAGATATGGCTACACCTTC
>NA|TRBJ1-1|TRBV2|NA
CASRVRDTVTEAFF
TGTGCCAGCAGGGTCCGGGACACGGTAACTGAAGCTTTCTTT
>NA|TRBJ2-2|TRBV2|TRBD2
CASSPLAGDTGELFF
TGTGCCAGCAGTCCACTAGCGGGTGACACCGGGGAGCTGTTTTTT
>NA|TRBJ2-3|TRBV5-1|TRBD2
CASSGSGMFPDTQYF
TGCGCCAGCAGCGGTAGCGGGATGTTTCCAGATACGCAGTATTTT
>NA|TRBJ2-1|TRBV6-1|TRBD1
CASSRQGAPNEQFF
TGTGCCAGCAGCCGACAGGGGGCGCCGAATGAGCAGTTCTTC
>NA|TRBJ2-7|TRBV7-9|NA
CASSLETGGLSEQYF
TGTGCCAGCAGCTTAGAGACAGGCGGGTTGTCCGAGCAGTACTTC
>NA|TRBJ2-1|TRBV7-2|TRBD2
CASTTSSSGYNEQFF
TGTGCCAGCACCACCTCGTCTAGCGGATACAATGAGCAGTTCTTC
>NA|TRBJ1-4|TRBV27|NA
CASSFRYNEKLFF
TGTGCCAGCAGTTTCAGATATAATGAAAAACTGTTTTTT
>once|TRBJ2-1|TRBV19|NA
CASGQGGSYNEQFF
TGTGCCAGTGGTCAGGGGGGCTCCTACAATGAGCAGTTCTTC
>once|TRBJ2-1|TRBV13|TRBD1
CASSLGQGAGDEQFF
TGTGCCAGCAGCTTAGGACAGGGGGCCGGGGATGAGCAGTTCTTC
>NA|TRBJ2-1|TRBV5-6|TRBD1
CASSTDGTGARYNEQFF
TGTGCCAGCAGCACCGATGGGACAGGGGCTAGGTACAATGAGCAGTTCTTC
>NA|TRBJ2-4|TRBV19|TRBD2
CASSIQLAGVQYF
TGTGCCAGTAGTATCCAACTAGCGGGGGTTCAGTACTTC
>NA|TRBJ2-1|TRBV7-3|NA
CASSLQGSAHEQFF
TGTGCCAGCAGCTTACAGGGTTCAGCCCATGAGCAGTTCTTC
>NA|TRBJ2-3|TRBV7-9|TRBD1
CASSLRPSRGRNRTDTQYF
TGTGCCAGCAGCTTAAGACCCAGCAGGGGGCGGAACAGGACAGATACGCAGTATTTT
>NA|TRBJ2-3|TRBV7-2|TRBD2
CASSLVRGGGYTDTQYF
TGTGCCAGCAGCTTAGTCCGTGGCGGGGGATACACAGATACGCAGTATTTT
>NA|TRBJ2-1|TRBV9|NA
CASSVVGQPGQFF
TGTGCCAGCAGCGTAGTGGGGCAGCCGGGGCAGTTCTTC
>NA|TRBJ2-2|TRBV4-1|TRBD2
CASSPRTSAPNTGELFF
TGCGCCAGCAGCCCCCGCACTAGCGCACCGAACACCGGGGAGCTGTTTTTT
>NA|TRBJ2-7|TRBV28|TRBD2
CASSPDLVAGGPYEQYF
TGTGCCAGCAGTCCCGACCTAGTAGCGGGAGGCCCCTACGAGCAGTACTTC
>NA|TRBJ1-4|TRBV28|NA
CASSLYRGYEKLFF
TGTGCCAGCAGTTTATACAGAGGGTATGAAAAACTGTTTTTT
>NA|TRBJ1-3|TRBV18|NA
CASSPRGNSGNTIYF
TGTGCCAGCTCACCAAGGGGGAACTCTGGAAACACCATATATTTT
>NA|TRBJ1-2|TRBV18|NA
CASSPTGVGYGYTF
TGTGCCAGCTCACCAACAGGAGTTGGATATGGCTACACCTTC
>NA|TRBJ2-5|TRBV7-6|NA
CASSVTHSSGETQYF
TGTGCCAGCAGCGTGACGCACTCCTCCGGGGAGACCCAGTACTTC